This T cell receptor beta chain originates from a study of neurological immune-mediated disorders. General study results and limits: The absence of shared CDR3 amino acid sequences among expanded clones across subjects suggests private repertoires in all groups.

TCRdb reprocessed the 5' RACE reads via MiXCR and lists one record per CDR3 protein. The sample has about 50,000 distinct CDR3 sequences, roughly 17% seen once. The CDR3 consists of 13 residues. CDR1 is SNHLY, CDR2 FYNNEI, per germline. The V segment lost 6 bases and the J segment 3 bases; nucleotides outside the gene matches: 2. Many counts were recorded for this clonotype. Its antigen remains unknown. The J gene is TRBJ1-1, the V gene TRBV2; TRBD1 matches at 9 bases. This receptor was taken from a man between 60 and 75 years old in good health. The sequenced material came from PBMCs. The CDR3 is CASRRDRDTEAFF. CDR3 DNA sequence: TGTGCCAGCAGAAGGGACAGGGACACTGAAGCTTTCTTT.